The 10 T cell receptor beta chains reported below all come from one sample, sequenced in a study of OX40 agonist ivuxolimab in advanced cancers. The repertoire was sequenced with immunoSEQ multiplex PCR; TCRdb's copy has only in-frame clones and lacks some. The sample consists of approximately 100,000 clones, 90% of them appearing once. Here the sequenced sample was CD4+ or CD8+ T cells sorted from blood, taken in a trial of the OX40 agonist ivuxolimab. The receptor set was obtained from an adult with an advanced solid tumor such as melanoma, head and neck, liver or kidney cancer.

The rearrangement links TRBV28 to TRBJ2-7; either TRBD1 or TRBD2 may supply D (7 bases each). Germline lookup yields CDR1 MDHEN and CDR2 SYDVKM. The CDR3 is 15 residues long. Trimming took off 5 bases at V and 4 bases at J, with 18 bases between the two ends. Written as DNA, the CDR3 is TGTGCCAGCAGTGCAGGGGGGGCGGGCTTTTACGAGCAGTACTTC. Protein sequence: CASSAGGAGFYEQYF.

Here the CDR3 reads CASSVEWNTEAFF. The CDR3 DNA reads as TGTGCCAGCAGCGTAGAATGGAACACTGAAGCTTTCTTT. The chain links TRBV9 to TRBJ1-1; D gene unclear. The germline gives CDR1 SGDLS, CDR2 YYNGEE. The CDR3 loop spans 13 amino acids. Trimming left V 0 bases short and J 1 base short, with 4 bases between. The full variable domain, completed using reference TRBV9 and TRBJ1-1, is DSGVTQTPKHLITATGQRVTLRCSPRSGDLSVYWYQQSLDQGLQFLIQYYNGEERAKGNILERFSAQQFPDLHSELNLSSLELGDSALYFCASSVEWNTEAFFGQGTRLTVV.

This clone was counted a few times. The DNA of the CDR3 is TGTGCCAGCAGTTACCGGGGGCAGAAAGGTAATCAGCCCCAGCATTTT. Its translation is CASSYRGQKGNQPQHF. V is TRBV6-5 and J is TRBJ1-5, with a weak D call TRBD1 (6 bases). The V gene's germline CDR1 is MNHEY and CDR2 SVGAGI. This CDR3 contains 16 residues. V was cut by 2 bases and J by 4 bases, with 15 bases left in between.

The rearrangement uses TRBV19 and TRBJ1-1; no reliable D call. Per germline, CDR1 LNHDA and CDR2 SQIVND (reference sequence). The CDR3 is made up of 13 amino acids. The V gene lost 5 bases and the J gene lost 3 bases, with 10 bases spanning the gap. The CDR3 spells CASSPHKDTEAFF. The CDR3, as DNA: TGTGCCAGTAGTCCCCATAAGGACACTGAAGCTTTCTTT.

The chain links TRBV7-2 to TRBJ2-7; 10 bases line up with TRBD2. This CDR3 is 16 amino acids long. CDR1 SGHTA and CDR2 FQGNSA come from the germline V gene. V dropped 1 base and J dropped 7; count of bases not matched to a gene: 10. As DNA, the CDR3 is TGTGCCAGCAGCTTAGTAGCGTCTAGCGGGGGCGTGGAGCAGTACTTC. This translates into CASSLVASSGGVEQYF.

This rearrangement joins TRBV5-1 to TRBJ2-1; either TRBD1 or TRBD2 may supply D (5 bases each). V was pared by 0 bases and J by 0 bases, with 7 bases between. Looked up from germline, CDR1 is SGHRS and CDR2 is YFSETQ. CDR3 length: 15 amino acids. CDR3 DNA: TGCGCCAGCAGCTTGGAGGGGAGCTCCTACAATGAGCAGTTCTTC. As protein: CASSLEGSSYNEQFF.

The V gene is TRBV19, the J gene TRBJ1-4; possible D gene TRBD1, 5 bases. The CDR3 consists of 16 residues. Germline assignment: CDR1 LNHDA and CDR2 SQIVND (reference sequence). Trimming left V 3 bases short and J 0 bases short, with 11 bases between. The CDR3: CASSMWGISTNEKLFF. The CDR3 DNA reads as TGTGCCAGTAGTATGTGGGGGATATCAACTAATGAAAAACTGTTTTTT.

The chain recombines TRBV7-6 with TRBJ2-1, with D perhaps TRBD1 or TRBD2 (6 bases each). V was clipped by 3 bases and J by 10 bases, with 10 bases between them. Germline CDR1 is SGHVS and CDR2 is FNYEAQ. CDR3 length: 12 amino acids. CDR3 DNA: TGTGCCAGCAGCTTCCAAGGGGGGGAGCAGTTCTTC. This encodes CASSFQGGEQFF.

This chain joins TRBV6-5 and TRBJ1-6; 9 bases are a match to TRBD1. Losses at the gene ends were 4 bases for V and 9 bases for J; bases not matched to a gene: 7. This CDR3 spans 15 amino acids. The germline CDR1 and CDR2 sequences are MNHEY and SVGAGI. CDR3 region: CASSSTGTGISPLHF. Written as DNA, the CDR3 is TGTGCCAGCAGTTCTACCGGGACAGGGATTTCACCCCTCCACTTT.

The rearrangement uses TRBV15 and TRBJ1-2; TRBD1 is a possible D gene (5 bases). The CDR3 has 13 amino acids. The V end lost 3 bases, the J end lost 8 bases, and 13 bases lay between the germline ends. CDR1 and CDR2 from the germline V gene are LNHNV and YYDKDF (reference sequence). The CDR3 DNA follows: TGTGCCACCAGCAGGGGGGTAGACGAGGGCTACACCTTC. Encoded protein: CATSRGVDEGYTF.